The T cell receptor (beta chain) under discussion was sequenced for a study of T cell responses to AZD1222 COVID-19 vaccine. Study background: Pooled in the analysis were second doses at about 4 or about 12 weeks.

Study-wide findings and caveats: Close to half of all spike-specific TCRs reportedly target regions of the variants that are unmutated. Donor demographics were predominantly white British with a female majority; clonal diversity may be underestimated.

Profiling relied on immunoSEQ multiplex PCR, and the TCRdb table lists in-frame clones only, not all of them. The data show under 170,000 clones, with around 94% seen just once and roughly 1.3% held by the top ten. On this clone itself: Its antigen is still unknown.

The specimen was peripheral blood, collected on day 0 of AZD1222 vaccination. This TCR derives from an adult in good health.

The CDR3 DNA reads TGTGCCAGCAGCCAGCCCCAAGGGAGGACGGATGAGCAGTTCTTC. Protein product: CASSQPQGRTDEQFF. The chain has TRBV14 and TRBJ2-1; D is perhaps TRBD2 (6 bases). The CDR3 has 15 amino acids. Per the germline V gene, CDR1 is SGHDN and CDR2 is FVKESK. V dropped 3 bases and J dropped 8 bases, with 17 bases sitting between them.